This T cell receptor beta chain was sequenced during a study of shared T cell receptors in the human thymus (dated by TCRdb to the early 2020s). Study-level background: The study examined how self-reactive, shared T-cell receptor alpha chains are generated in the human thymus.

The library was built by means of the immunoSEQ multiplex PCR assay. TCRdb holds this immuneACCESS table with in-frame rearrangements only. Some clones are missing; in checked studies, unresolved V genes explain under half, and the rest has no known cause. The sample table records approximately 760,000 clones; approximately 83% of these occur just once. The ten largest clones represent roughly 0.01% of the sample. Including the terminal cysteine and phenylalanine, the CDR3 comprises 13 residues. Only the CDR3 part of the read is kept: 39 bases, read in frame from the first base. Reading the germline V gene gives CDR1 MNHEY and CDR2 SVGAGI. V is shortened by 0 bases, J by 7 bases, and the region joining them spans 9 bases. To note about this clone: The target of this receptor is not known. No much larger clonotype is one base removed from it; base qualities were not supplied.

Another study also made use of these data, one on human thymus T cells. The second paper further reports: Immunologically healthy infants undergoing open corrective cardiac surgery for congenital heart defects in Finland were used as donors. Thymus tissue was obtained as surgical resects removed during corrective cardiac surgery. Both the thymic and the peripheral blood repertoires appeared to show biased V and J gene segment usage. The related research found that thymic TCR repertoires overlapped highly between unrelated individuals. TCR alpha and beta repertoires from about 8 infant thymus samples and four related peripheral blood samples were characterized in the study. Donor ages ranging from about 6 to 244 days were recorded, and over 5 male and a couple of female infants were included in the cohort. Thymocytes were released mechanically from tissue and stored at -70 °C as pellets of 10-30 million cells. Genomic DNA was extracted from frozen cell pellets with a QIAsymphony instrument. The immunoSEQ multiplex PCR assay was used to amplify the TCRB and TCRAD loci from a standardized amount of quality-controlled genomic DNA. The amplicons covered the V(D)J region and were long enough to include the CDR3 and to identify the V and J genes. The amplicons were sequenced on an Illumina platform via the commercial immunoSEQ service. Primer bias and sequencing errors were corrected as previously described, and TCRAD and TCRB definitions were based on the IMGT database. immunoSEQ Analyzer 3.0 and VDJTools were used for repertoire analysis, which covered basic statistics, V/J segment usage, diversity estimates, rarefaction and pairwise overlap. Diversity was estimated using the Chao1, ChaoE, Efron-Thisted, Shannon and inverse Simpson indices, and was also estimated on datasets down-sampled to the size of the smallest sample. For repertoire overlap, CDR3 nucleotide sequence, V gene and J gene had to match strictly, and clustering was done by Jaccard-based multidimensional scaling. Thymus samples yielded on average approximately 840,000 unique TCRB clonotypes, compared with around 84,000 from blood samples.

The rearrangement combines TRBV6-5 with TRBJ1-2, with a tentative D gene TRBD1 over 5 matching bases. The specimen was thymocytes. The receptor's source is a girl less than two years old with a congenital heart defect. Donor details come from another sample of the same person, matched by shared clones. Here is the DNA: TGTGCCAGCAGTTACTCGGGGCACCGTGGCTACACCTTC. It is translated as CASSYSGHRGYTF.